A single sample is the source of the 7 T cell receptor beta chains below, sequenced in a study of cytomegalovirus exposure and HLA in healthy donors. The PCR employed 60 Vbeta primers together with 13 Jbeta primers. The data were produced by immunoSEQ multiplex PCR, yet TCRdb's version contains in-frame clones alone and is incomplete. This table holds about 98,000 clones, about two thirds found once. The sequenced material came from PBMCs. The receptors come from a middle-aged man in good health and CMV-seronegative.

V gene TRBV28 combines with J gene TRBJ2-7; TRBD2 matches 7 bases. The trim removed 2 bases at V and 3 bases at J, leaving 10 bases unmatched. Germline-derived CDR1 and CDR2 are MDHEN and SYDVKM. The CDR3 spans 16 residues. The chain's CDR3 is CASSLEPSGLNYEQYF. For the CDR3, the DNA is TGTGCCAGCAGTTTAGAACCTAGCGGTCTGAACTACGAGCAGTACTTC.

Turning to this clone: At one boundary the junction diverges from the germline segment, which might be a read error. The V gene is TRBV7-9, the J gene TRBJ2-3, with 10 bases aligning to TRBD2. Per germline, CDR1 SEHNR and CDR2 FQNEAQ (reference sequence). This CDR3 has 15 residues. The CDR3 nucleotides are TGTTCCAGCAGCTTACTAGCGGGACCCACAGATACGCAGTATTTT. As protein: CSSSLLAGPTDTQYF.

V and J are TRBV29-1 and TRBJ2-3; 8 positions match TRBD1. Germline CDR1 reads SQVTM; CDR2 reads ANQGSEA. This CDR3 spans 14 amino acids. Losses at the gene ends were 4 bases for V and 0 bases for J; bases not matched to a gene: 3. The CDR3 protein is CSVGTGTSTDTQYF. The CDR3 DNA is TGCAGCGTTGGGACAGGGACTAGCACAGATACGCAGTATTTT.

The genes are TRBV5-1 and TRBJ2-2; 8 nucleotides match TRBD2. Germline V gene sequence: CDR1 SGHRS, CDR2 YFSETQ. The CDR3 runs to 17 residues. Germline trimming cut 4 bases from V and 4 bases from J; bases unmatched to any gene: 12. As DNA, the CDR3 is TGCGCCAGCAGCCCGAGCGGGGGCCTCCCACGCACCGGGGAGCTGTTTTTT. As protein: CASSPSGGLPRTGELFF.

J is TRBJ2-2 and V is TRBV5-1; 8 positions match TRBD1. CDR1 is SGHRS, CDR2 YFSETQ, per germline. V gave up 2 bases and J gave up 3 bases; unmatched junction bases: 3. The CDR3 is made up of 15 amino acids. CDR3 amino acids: CASSFQGADTGELFF. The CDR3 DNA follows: TGCGCCAGCAGCTTTCAGGGGGCGGACACCGGGGAGCTGTTTTTT.

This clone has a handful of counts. CDR3 DNA sequence: TGCGCCAGCAGCTTGGCTTTGTTGGGGCAGACCGGGGAGCTGTTTTTT. This gives the protein CASSLALLGQTGELFF. The V call is TRBV5-1, the J call TRBJ2-2; a weak D match, TRBD1 (5 bases). Germline V lookup: CDR1 SGHRS, CDR2 YFSETQ. The CDR3 runs to 16 residues. Trimming took off 0 bases at V and 5 bases at J, with 14 bases between the two ends.

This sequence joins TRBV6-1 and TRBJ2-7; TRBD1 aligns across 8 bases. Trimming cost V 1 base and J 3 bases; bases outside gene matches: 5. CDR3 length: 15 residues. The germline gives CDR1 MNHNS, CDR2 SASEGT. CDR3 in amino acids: CASSEVGQGYYEQYF. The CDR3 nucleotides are TGTGCCAGCAGTGAAGTAGGACAGGGCTACTACGAGCAGTACTTC.